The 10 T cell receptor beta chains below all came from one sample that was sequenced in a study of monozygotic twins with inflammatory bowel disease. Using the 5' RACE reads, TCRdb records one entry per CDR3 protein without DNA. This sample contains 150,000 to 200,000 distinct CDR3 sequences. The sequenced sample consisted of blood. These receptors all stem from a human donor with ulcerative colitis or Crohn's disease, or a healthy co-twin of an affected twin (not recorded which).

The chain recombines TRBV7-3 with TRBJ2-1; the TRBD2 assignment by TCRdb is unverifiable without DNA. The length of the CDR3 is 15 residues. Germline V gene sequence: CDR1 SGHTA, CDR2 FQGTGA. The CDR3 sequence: CASSGTSGTYNEQFF. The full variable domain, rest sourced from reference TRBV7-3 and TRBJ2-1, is GAGVSQTPSNKVTEKGKYVELRCDPISGHTALYWYRQSLGQGPEFLIYFQGTGAADDSGLPNDRFFAVRPEGSVSTLKIQRTERGDSAVYLCASSGTSGTYNEQFFGPGTRLTVL.

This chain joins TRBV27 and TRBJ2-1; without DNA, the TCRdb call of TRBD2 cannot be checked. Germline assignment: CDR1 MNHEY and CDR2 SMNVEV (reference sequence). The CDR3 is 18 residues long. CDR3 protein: CASSLLFILGPDGNEQFF.

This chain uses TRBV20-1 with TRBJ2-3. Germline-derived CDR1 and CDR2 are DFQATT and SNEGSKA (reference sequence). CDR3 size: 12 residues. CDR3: CSARDGPDTQYF.

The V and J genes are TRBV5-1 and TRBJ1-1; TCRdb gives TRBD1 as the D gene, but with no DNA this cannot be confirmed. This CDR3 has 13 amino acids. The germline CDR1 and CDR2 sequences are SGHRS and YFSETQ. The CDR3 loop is CASSLEGQGKAFF. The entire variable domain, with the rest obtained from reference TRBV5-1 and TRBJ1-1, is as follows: KAGVTQTPRYLIKTRGQQVTLSCSPISGHRSVSWYQQTPGQGLQFLFEYFSETQRNKGNFPGRFSGRQFSNSRSEMNVSTLELGDSALYLCASSLEGQGKAFFGQGTRLTVV.

The CDR3 here is CASSTQGYEQYF. The chain uses TRBV28 and TRBJ2-7; the D gene TCRdb calls, TRBD1, cannot be checked with no DNA. In germline, CDR1 is MDHEN, CDR2 SYDVKM. The CDR3 covers 12 residues.

The CDR3: CASSQDLSSQGYNQPQHF. The chain uses TRBV4-1 and TRBJ1-5; TCRdb calls TRBD1, which cannot be checked without DNA. Germline values: CDR1 MGHRA, CDR2 YSYEKL. The CDR3 has 18 amino acids.

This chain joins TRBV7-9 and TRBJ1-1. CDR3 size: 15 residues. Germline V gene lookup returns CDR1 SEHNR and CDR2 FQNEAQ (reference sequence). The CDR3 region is CASSLVSGSGTEAFF.

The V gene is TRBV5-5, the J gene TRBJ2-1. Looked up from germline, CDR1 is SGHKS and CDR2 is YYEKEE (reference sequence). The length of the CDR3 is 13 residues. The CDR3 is CASSAALYNEQFF.

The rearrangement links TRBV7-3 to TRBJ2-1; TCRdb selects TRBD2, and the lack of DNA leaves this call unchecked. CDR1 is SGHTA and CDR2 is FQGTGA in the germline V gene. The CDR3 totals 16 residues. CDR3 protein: CASSLNPAGVGNEQFF. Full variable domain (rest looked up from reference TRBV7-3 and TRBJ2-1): GAGVSQTPSNKVTEKGKYVELRCDPISGHTALYWYRQSLGQGPEFLIYFQGTGAADDSGLPNDRFFAVRPEGSVSTLKIQRTERGDSAVYLCASSLNPAGVGNEQFFGPGTRLTVL.

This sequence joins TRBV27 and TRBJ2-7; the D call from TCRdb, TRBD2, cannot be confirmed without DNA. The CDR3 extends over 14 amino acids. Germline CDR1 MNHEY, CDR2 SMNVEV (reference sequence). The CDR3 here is CASSKTSGGYEQYF.